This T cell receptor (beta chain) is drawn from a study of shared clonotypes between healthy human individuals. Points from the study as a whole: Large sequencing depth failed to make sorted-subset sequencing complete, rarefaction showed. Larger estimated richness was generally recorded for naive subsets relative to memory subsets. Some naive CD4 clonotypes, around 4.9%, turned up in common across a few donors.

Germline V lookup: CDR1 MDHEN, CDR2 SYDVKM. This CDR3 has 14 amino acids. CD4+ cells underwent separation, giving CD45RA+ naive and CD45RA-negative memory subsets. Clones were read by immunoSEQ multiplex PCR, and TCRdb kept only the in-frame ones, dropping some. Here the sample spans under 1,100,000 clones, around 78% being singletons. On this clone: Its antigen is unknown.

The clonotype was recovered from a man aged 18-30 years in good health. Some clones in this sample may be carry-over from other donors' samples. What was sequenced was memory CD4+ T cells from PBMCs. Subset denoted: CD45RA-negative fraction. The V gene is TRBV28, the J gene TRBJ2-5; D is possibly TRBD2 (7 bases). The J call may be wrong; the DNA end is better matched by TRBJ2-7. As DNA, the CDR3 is TGTGCCAGCAGTTTGGGGGGGGCGCTAAACGAGCAGTACTTC. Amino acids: CASSLGGALNEQYF.